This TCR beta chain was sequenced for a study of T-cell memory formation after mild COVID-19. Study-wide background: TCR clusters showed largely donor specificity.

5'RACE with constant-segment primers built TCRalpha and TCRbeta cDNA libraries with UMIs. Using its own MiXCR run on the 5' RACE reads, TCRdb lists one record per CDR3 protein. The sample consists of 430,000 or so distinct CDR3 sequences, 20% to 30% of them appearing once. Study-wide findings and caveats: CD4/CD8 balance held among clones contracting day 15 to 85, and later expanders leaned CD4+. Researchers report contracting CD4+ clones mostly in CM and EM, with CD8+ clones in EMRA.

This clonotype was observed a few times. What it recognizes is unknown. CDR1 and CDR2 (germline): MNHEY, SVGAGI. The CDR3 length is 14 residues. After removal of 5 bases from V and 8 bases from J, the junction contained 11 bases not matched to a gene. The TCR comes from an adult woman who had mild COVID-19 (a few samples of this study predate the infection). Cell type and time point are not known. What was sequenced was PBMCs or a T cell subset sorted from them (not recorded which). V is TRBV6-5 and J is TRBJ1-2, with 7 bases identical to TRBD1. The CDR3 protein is CASSPVEGALGYTF. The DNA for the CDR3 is TGTGCCAGCAGTCCCGTCGAGGGGGCGCTGGGCTACACCTTC.